This T cell receptor (beta chain) was captured by sequencing in a study of blood T cell repertoires in COVID-19. Across the whole study: COVID-19 samples collected from the United States, Italy and Spain covered acute and convalescent phases. The analysed material was cDNA or gDNA that came from T cells, B-cell-depleted T cells, or PBMCs.

Losses at the gene ends were 4 bases for V and 0 bases for J; bases not matched to a gene: 4. The CDR3 spans 16 residues. Per the germline V gene, CDR1 is SGHTA and CDR2 is FQGNSA. This clone came up a few times. Per the original methods: Quantification of nucleated cells was approximated via reference gene primer amplification. Sequencing used immunoSEQ multiplex PCR; TCRdb keeps in-frame clones, though not all of them. D and trimming come from the DNA, and the V and J calls and clone size come from that table. The table records 68,000 or so clones, over 65% of them present only once. The chain is built from TRBV7-2 and TRBJ1-4, with TRBD1 identical over 8 bases. The sequenced sample consisted of peripheral blood. This clonotype originated in a human donor in a cohort sampled during active COVID-19. This chain's CDR3 is CASSSQTGATNEKLFF. CDR3 DNA: TGTGCCAGCAGCTCCCAGACAGGGGCAACTAATGAAAAACTGTTTTTT. Based on the CDR3 plus reference TRBV7-2 and TRBJ1-4, the full variable domain is GAGVSQSPSNKVTEKGKDVELRCDPISGHTALYWYRQSLGQGLEFLIYFQGNSAPDKSGLPSDRFSAERTGGSVSTLTIQRTQQEDSAVYLCASSSQTGATNEKLFFGSGTQLSVL.